This TCR beta chain was obtained from a study of early T cells in non-severe SARS-CoV-2 infection. Study-level information: Sequencing of bulk RNA from unsorted whole blood was done, without chain pairing.

Study-level points and caveats: Database matching using VDJdb favored anti-spike CD8 responses, with private and CD4 specificities left missing.

Unmatched junction bases numbered 6, after V lost 3 bases and J lost 0 bases. Germline-derived CDR1 and CDR2 are SGHAT and FQDESV (reference sequence). This CDR3 is 18 amino acids long. This clonotype was detected only a few times. Its matching antigen is unknown. Unique molecular identifiers were attached to individual cDNA molecules. TCRdb re-analysed the 5' RACE reads in MiXCR, keeping a single row per CDR3 protein. Among tens of thousands of distinct CDR3 sequences listed, more than 9% were seen once. The source is an adult who was a healthcare worker with PCR-confirmed SARS-CoV-2 infection or an uninfected control (not recorded which). The rearrangement joins TRBV11-1 to TRBJ2-1; 12 positions agree with TRBD2. Material: whole blood. This chain's CDR3 is CASSFTSGRRSSYNEQFF. The CDR3 DNA reads as TGTGCCAGCAGCTTCACTAGCGGGAGGAGGAGCTCCTACAATGAGCAGTTCTTC.